The 15 T cell receptor beta chains given below trace back to one sample, sequenced in a study of T cells in Graves' hyperthyroidism and ophthalmopathy. TCR beta CDR3 regions were amplified from RNA. Researchers ran a first-round RT-PCR on the TCR CDR3 using the HTBI primer set. TCRdb reanalysed the multiplex PCR reads using MiXCR and keeps one entry per CDR3 protein. The repertoire includes 480,000 or so distinct CDR3 sequences, approximately 48% of them detected once, and around 47% sits in the top ten. Sequenced input: peripheral blood or thyroid tissue (not recorded which). The receptors shown here come from an adult woman with Graves' disease, either hyperthyroidism or ophthalmopathy (not recorded which).

The chain links TRBV15 to TRBJ1-1; TRBD1 matches at 7 bases. The CDR3 extends over 16 amino acids. V was clipped by 0 bases and J by 6 bases; unmatched bases: 10. Looked up from germline, CDR1 is LNHNV and CDR2 is YYDKDF (reference sequence). The CDR3 spells CATSRERGLSGSEAFF. Written as DNA, the CDR3 is TGTGCCACCAGCAGAGAAAGGGGGCTAAGTGGGTCTGAAGCTTTCTTT.

This chain uses TRBV7-8 with TRBJ2-7; 7 positions match TRBD2. In germline, CDR1 is SGHVS, CDR2 FQNEAQ. The CDR3 has 15 residues. V lost 5 bases and J lost 2; bases outside the gene matches: 9. The CDR3, as DNA: TGTGCCAGCAGCCGCGGTGGGGCGGGGGCCTACGAGCAGTACTTC. Its protein is CASSRGGAGAYEQYF. Full variable domain (outside the CDR3, taken from reference TRBV7-8 and TRBJ2-7): GAGVSQSPRYKVAKRGQDVALRCDPISGHVSLFWYQQALGQGPEFLTYFQNEAQLDKSGLPSDRFFAERPEGSVSTLKIQRTQQEDSAVYLCASSRGGAGAYEQYFGPGTRLTVT.

This clonotype was seen at least ten times. V is TRBV20-1 and J is TRBJ2-7; no definite D call. V was cut by 2 bases and J by 2 bases, with 22 bases left in between. CDR1 is DFQATT and CDR2 is SNEGSKA in the germline V gene (reference sequence). The CDR3 extends over 17 amino acids. This CDR3 is CSARTTWAAHQTYEQYF. In DNA form, the CDR3 reads TGCAGTGCTAGAACCACCTGGGCGGCCCACCAAACCTACGAGCAGTACTTC.

This clonotype was seen many times. The chain combines TRBV20-1 with TRBJ1-1; no definite D call. The CDR3 is made up of 12 amino acids. With 3 bases removed from V and 2 bases from J, the gap between germline ends came to 7 bases. From germline, CDR1 is DFQATT and CDR2 SNEGSKA (reference sequence). The CDR3 DNA reads TGCAGTGCTAGTCCAGCCAACACTGAAGCTTTCTTT. Protein sequence: CSASPANTEAFF.

The CDR3 region is CSARQHNQPQYF. The DNA for the CDR3 is TGCAGTGCTCGGCAGCACAATCAGCCCCAGTACTTC. The V call is TRBV20-1, the J call TRBJ2-7; D unclear. V was shortened by 5 bases and J by 10 bases, with 18 bases between the two germline ends. This CDR3 is 12 amino acids long. The germline gives CDR1 DFQATT, CDR2 SNEGSKA (reference sequence).

The CDR3 DNA sequence: TGTGCCAGCAGCCACCGGGACAGGGAAGAGACCCAGTACTTC. Protein sequence: CASSHRDREETQYF. The rearrangement uses TRBV7-9 and TRBJ2-5, with 9 bases identical to TRBD1. Germline-derived CDR1 and CDR2 are SEHNR and FQNEAQ (reference sequence). V was clipped by 5 bases and J by 3 bases; unmatched bases: 4. The CDR3 is made up of 14 amino acids.

V usage is TRBV5-1 and J usage is TRBJ2-5; 7 nucleotides match TRBD2. Germline CDR1 and CDR2: SGHRS and YFSETQ. This CDR3 has 14 amino acids. V lost 1 base, J lost 5 bases, and 5 bases stayed unmatched. CDR3 nucleotides: TGCGCCAGCAGCTTGCAGACTAGCAGGGAGACCCAGTACTTC. It translates to CASSLQTSRETQYF. The full variable domain, in which reference TRBV5-1 and TRBJ2-5 provide the parts outside the CDR3, is KAGVTQTPRYLIKTRGQQVTLSCSPISGHRSVSWYQQTPGQGLQFLFEYFSETQRNKGNFPGRFSGRQFSNSRSEMNVSTLELGDSALYLCASSLQTSRETQYFGPGTRLLVL.

The J gene is TRBJ2-7, the V gene TRBV5-1; D is possibly TRBD1 (5 bases). Germline V gene data show CDR1 as SGHRS and CDR2 as YFSETQ. The V gene lost 1 base and the J gene lost 4 bases, with 12 bases spanning the gap. The CDR3 is 14 amino acids. The CDR3 DNA follows: TGCGCCAGCAGCTTGAGGGGCGAAAAATACGAGCAGTACTTC. This codes for CASSLRGEKYEQYF. Full variable domain (outside the CDR3, taken from reference TRBV5-1 and TRBJ2-7): KAGVTQTPRYLIKTRGQQVTLSCSPISGHRSVSWYQQTPGQGLQFLFEYFSETQRNKGNFPGRFSGRQFSNSRSEMNVSTLELGDSALYLCASSLRGEKYEQYFGPGTRLTVT.

V usage is TRBV7-3 and J usage is TRBJ2-6; possibly TRBD1 or TRBD2 for D (5 bases each). The CDR3 has 16 residues. Germline CDR1 SGHTA, CDR2 FQGTGA. Trimming left V 5 bases short and J 2 bases short, with 13 bases between. The chain's CDR3 is CASSRAPGPGANVLTF. The CDR3 bases are TGTGCCAGCAGCCGCGCCCCGGGACCTGGGGCCAACGTCCTGACTTTC. The whole variable domain, remainder taken from reference TRBV7-3 and TRBJ2-6, is GAGVSQTPSNKVTEKGKYVELRCDPISGHTALYWYRQSLGQGPEFLIYFQGTGAADDSGLPNDRFFAVRPEGSVSTLKIQRTERGDSAVYLCASSRAPGPGANVLTFGAGSRLTVL.

J is TRBJ2-5 and V is TRBV7-9, with 9 bases that match TRBD1. The CDR3 loop spans 17 amino acids. The germline gives CDR1 SEHNR, CDR2 FQNEAQ (reference sequence). J gave up 2 bases and V 0 bases, and 7 bases lay outside the gene matches. As DNA, the CDR3 is TGTGCCAGCAGCTTAGCCCTGGGACAGGGCGAACAAGAGACCCAGTACTTC. It codes for CASSLALGQGEQETQYF.

In its sample, this clonotype was seen a few times. The chain uses TRBV6-2 or TRBV6-3 and TRBJ2-2, with D unresolved. V lost 6 bases, J lost 5 bases, and 7 bases lay in between. The CDR3 is 12 residues long. CDR1 and CDR2 from the germline V gene are MNHEY and SVGEGT. CDR3 DNA: TGTGCCAGCAGGGCATTGACCGGGGAGCTGTTTTTT. Translation gives CASRALTGELFF.

The chain carries TRBV7-9 and TRBJ2-6, with D perhaps matching TRBD1 (6 bases). V dropped 5 bases and J dropped 2 bases, with 10 bases sitting between them. Per germline, CDR1 SEHNR and CDR2 FQNEAQ (reference sequence). This CDR3 spans 15 amino acids. The CDR3 DNA follows: TGTGCCAGCAGCCACCGGGACACTGGGGCCAACGTCCTGACTTTC. This sequence encodes CASSHRDTGANVLTF.

The rearrangement uses TRBV18 and TRBJ1-2; tentative D call: TRBD1 (6 bases). Germline V CDR1 and CDR2: KGHSH, LQKENI. CDR3 size: 15 residues. Trimming removed 3 bases at V and 2 bases at J, with 13 bases between. In DNA form, the CDR3 reads TGTGCCAGCTCACCCCCCGAGACAGGAAACTATGGCTACACCTTC. Protein: CASSPPETGNYGYTF.

V and J are TRBV9 and TRBJ1-3; D gene ambiguous. Trimming pared 1 base from V and 8 bases from J, leaving 10 bases between. Germline V gene sequence: CDR1 SGDLS, CDR2 YYNGEE. The CDR3 totals 13 residues. The CDR3 DNA is TGTGCCAGCAGCGTATCTCAACCAGACACCATATATTTT. Translated, it gives CASSVSQPDTIYF.

This clonotype appeared once. The rearrangement joins TRBV9 to TRBJ1-6; D unresolved. The CDR3 has 14 amino acids. Per germline, CDR1 SGDLS and CDR2 YYNGEE. The V gene lost 5 bases and the J gene lost 7 bases, with 13 bases spanning the gap. The CDR3 coding sequence is TGTGCCAGCAGACCCGAGGGAGTGAATTCACCCCTCCACTTT. This codes for CASRPEGVNSPLHF.